This T cell receptor (beta chain) came from a study of T cell changes during pregnancy in multiple sclerosis (dated by TCRdb to the late 2010s). Turning to the overall study: The study looked at changes in the T cell repertoire across pregnancy in women with multiple sclerosis.

Only one count was recorded for this clone. Its antigen is not yet known. Within one base of it there is no much larger clone, and no base qualities were kept. Preparation of the library involved the immunoSEQ multiplex PCR assay. The source is immuneACCESS, and TCRdb retained only in-frame sequences with V and J called. Part of the clones is not carried over; for the studies checked, unresolved V genes explain less than half of this, and the remainder is unexplained. For this sample the table gives 99,000 or so clones, of which approximately 93% were detected only once. The leading ten clones occupy about 0.98% of the sample. From the cysteine up to the phenylalanine, the CDR3 has a length of 12 residues. The read is trimmed to its CDR3 DNA, 36 bases read in frame from base 1. Trimming at the junction amounts to 4 bases on V and 8 bases on J, and the germline ends lie 11 bases apart. As encoded in the germline V gene, CDR1 is SGHDN while CDR2 is FVKESK.

The material was peripheral blood, obtained after pregnancy. The TCR was taken from a female donor with multiple sclerosis, enrolled in a pregnancy study. This sequence uses TRBV14 and TRBJ1-2; the D gene identity is not certain. The bases read TGTGCCAGCAGCCCGTATAGCAGCGGCTACACCTTC. It is translated as CASSPYSSGYTF.